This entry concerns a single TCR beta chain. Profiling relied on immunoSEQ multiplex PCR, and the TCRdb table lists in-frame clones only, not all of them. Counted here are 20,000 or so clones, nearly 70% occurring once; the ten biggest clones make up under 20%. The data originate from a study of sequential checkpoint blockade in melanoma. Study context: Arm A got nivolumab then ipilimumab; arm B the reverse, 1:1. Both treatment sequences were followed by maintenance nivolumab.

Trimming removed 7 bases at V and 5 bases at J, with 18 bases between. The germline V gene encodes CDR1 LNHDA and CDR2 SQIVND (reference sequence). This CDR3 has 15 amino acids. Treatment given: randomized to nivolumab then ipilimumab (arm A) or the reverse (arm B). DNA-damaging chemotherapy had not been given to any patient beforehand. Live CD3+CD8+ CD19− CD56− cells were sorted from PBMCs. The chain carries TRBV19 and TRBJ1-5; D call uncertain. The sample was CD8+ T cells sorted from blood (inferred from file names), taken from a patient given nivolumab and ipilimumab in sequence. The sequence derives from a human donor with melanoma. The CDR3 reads CASTWEGTGYQPQHF. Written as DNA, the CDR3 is TGTGCCAGTACCTGGGAGGGAACCGGTTATCAGCCCCAGCATTTT.